Sequencing of this TCR beta chain was carried out in a study of PD-L1 blockade in urothelial cancer. Looking at the study overall: It was at 3 weeks (second dose) and 6 weeks after treatment start that blood was analyzed. When blood samples were assessed, the median T cell count was 141,255.

Time point noted: peripheral blood 6 weeks after treatment start. Patients had urothelial carcinoma that was locally advanced or metastatic. Synthetic TCR analog templates were added to each PCR reaction. The data were produced by immunoSEQ multiplex PCR, yet TCRdb's version contains in-frame clones alone and is incomplete. This repertoire shows 40,000 or so clones, 75% to 90% found once; its top ten account for roughly 24%. The source material was PBMCs, sampled around atezolizumab (anti-PD-L1) treatment. This sequence originates from a man between 60 and 75 years old with urothelial cancer.

CDR3 in DNA: TGTGCCAGCAGCTCCAGCAGCCGGGGATTTACAAGCAAAGAGACCCAGTACTTC. It encodes CASSSSSRGFTSKETQYF. The V and J genes are TRBV7-2 and TRBJ2-5; D is possibly TRBD2 (5 bases). The V end was cut by 4 bases, the J end by 3 bases, with 24 bases between. This CDR3 is 18 amino acids long. CDR1 SGHTA and CDR2 FQGNSA come from the germline V gene.